The T cell receptor (beta chain) under discussion was sequenced for a study of beta chain features in type 1 diabetes. The ends lost 4 bases at V and 3 bases at J; junction bases unmatched: 2. Germline CDR1 and CDR2: SGHNT and YYREEE (reference sequence). CDR3 length: 15 amino acids. All of the isolated RNA was reverse transcribed, so expressed TCRB transcripts were sequenced. Assay: immunoSEQ multiplex PCR; the TCRdb copy retains only in-frame clones and omits some. This table has around 430,000 clones, 30% appearing once. This clonotype originated in a man aged 18 to 30 in good health. The chain combines TRBV5-4 with TRBJ2-1; 12 nucleotides line up with TRBD2. The specimen sequenced was naive CD4+ T cells from blood. This CDR3 reads CASSPTSGGYNEQFF. The CDR3 bases are TGTGCCAGCAGCCCGACTAGCGGGGGCTACAATGAGCAGTTCTTC.